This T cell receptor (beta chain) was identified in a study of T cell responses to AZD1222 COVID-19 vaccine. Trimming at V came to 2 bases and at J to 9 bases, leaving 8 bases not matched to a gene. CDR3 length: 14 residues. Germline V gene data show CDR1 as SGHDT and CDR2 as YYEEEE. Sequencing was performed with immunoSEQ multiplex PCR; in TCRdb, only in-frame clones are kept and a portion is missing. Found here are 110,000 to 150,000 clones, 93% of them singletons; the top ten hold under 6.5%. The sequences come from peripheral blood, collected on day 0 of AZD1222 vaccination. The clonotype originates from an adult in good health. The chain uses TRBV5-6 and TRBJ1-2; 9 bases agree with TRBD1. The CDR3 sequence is CASSLGTGRWSYTF. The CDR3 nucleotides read TGTGCCAGCAGCTTAGGGACAGGGAGATGGAGCTACACCTTC.